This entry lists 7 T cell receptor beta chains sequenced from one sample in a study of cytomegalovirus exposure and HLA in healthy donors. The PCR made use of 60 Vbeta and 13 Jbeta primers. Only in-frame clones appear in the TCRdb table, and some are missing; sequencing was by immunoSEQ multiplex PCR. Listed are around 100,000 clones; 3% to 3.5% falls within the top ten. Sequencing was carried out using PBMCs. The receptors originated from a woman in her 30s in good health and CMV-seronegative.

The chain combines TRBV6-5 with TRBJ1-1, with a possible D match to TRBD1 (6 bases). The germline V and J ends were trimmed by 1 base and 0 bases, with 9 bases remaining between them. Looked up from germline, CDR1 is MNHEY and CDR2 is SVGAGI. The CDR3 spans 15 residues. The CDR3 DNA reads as TGTGCCAGCAGTTACTACGGGGACATGAACACTGAAGCTTTCTTT. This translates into CASSYYGDMNTEAFF.

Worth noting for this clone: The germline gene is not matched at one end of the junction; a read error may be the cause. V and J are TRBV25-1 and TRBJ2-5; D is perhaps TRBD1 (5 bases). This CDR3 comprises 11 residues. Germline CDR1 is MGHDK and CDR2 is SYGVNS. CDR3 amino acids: CASGEGSGWDF. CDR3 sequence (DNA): TGTGCCAGCGGTGAAGGGTCAGGGTGGGACTTC.

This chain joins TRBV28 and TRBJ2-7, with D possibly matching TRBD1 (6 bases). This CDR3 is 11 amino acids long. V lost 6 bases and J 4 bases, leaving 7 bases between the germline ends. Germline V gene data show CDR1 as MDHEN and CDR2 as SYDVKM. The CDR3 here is CASRTGYEQYF. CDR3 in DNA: TGTGCCAGCAGAACAGGGTACGAGCAGTACTTC.

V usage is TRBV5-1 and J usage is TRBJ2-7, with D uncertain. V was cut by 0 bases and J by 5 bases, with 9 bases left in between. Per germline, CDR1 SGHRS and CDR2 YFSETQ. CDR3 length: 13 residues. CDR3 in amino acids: CASSLGHQDEQYF. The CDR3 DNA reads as TGCGCCAGCAGCTTGGGGCACCAGGACGAGCAGTACTTC.

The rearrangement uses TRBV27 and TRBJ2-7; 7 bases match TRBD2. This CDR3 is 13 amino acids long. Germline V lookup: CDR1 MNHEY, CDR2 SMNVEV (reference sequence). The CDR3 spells CGCGASGPYEQYF. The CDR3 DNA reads TGTGGCTGCGGGGCTAGCGGACCCTACGAGCAGTACTTC.

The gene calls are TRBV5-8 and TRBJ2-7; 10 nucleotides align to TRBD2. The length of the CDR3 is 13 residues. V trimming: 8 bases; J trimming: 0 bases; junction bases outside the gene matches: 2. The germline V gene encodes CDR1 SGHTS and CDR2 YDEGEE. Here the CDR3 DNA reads TGTGCCAGTTTAGCGGGGGGCTCCTACGAGCAGTACTTC. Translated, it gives CASLAGGSYEQYF. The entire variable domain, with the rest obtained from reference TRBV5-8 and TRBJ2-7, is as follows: EAGVTQSPTHLIKTRGQQATLRCSPISGHTSVYWYQQALGLGLQFLLWYDEGEERNRGNFPPRFSGRQFPNYSSELNVNALELEDSALYLCASLAGGSYEQYFGPGTRLTVT.

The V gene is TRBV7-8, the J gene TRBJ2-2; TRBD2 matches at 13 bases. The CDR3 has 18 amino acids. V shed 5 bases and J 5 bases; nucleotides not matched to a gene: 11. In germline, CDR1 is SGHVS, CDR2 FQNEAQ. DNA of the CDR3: TGTGCCAGCAGCCCTCGGACTAGCGGGAGAGGGGGTACCGGGGAGCTGTTTTTT. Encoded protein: CASSPRTSGRGGTGELFF. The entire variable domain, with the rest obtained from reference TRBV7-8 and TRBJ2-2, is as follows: GAGVSQSPRYKVAKRGQDVALRCDPISGHVSLFWYQQALGQGPEFLTYFQNEAQLDKSGLPSDRFFAERPEGSVSTLKIQRTQQEDSAVYLCASSPRTSGRGGTGELFFGEGSRLTVL.